What follows describes a single T cell receptor beta chain. Original processing methods: Estimates of nucleated cell counts were drawn from the amplification of reference gene primers. The assay was immunoSEQ multiplex PCR, and TCRdb's table has in-frame clones only and misses some. That table is the source of V, J and clone size, and D and trimming were worked out from the DNA. The sample has 490,000 or so clones, approximately 90% seen once. Clinical histories supplied by participants themselves formed the basis of cohort assignment. Cohort 3 donors were reported recovered after two negative PCRs, clearance, or symptom resolution. This sample is drawn from a study of blood T cell repertoires in COVID-19. Study information: COVID-19 samples, acute and convalescent, were from the United States, Italy and Spain.

The germline gives CDR1 SGHAT, CDR2 FQNNGV. V lost 5 bases to trimming and J lost 5 bases, with 10 bases between them. This CDR3 contains 13 residues. The receptor's source is a woman aged 40 to 50 who had recovered from COVID-19. The sequencing input was PBMCs or T cells enriched from blood (not recorded which). The chain combines TRBV11-2 with TRBJ1-5, with D hard to call. In DNA, the CDR3 is TGTGCCAGCAGCGCTTTAAACTATCAGCCCCAGCATTTT. Translated, it gives CASSALNYQPQHF. Complete variable domain (other parts from reference TRBV11-2 and TRBJ1-5): EAGVAQSPRYKIIEKRQSVAFWCNPISGHATLYWYQQILGQGPKLLIQFQNNGVVDDSQLPKDRFSAERLKGVDSTLKIQPAKLEDSAVYLCASSALNYQPQHFGDGTRLSIL.